This T cell receptor beta chain emerged from a study of blood T cell repertoires in COVID-19. Study summary: Acute-phase and convalescent COVID-19 samples originated in the United States, Italy and Spain. From T cells, B-cell-depleted T cells, or PBMCs came the material, which was cDNA or gDNA.

In the original workflow: The authors estimated nucleated cell counts from reference gene primer amplification. Produced via immunoSEQ multiplex PCR; TCRdb's table is partial and in-frame only. That table gives V, J and clone size, and the DNA gave D and trimming. The sample includes 80,000 to 90,000 clones, under 85% of them seen just once. V dropped 4 bases and J dropped 1 base, with 9 bases sitting between them. CDR1 is KGHDR and CDR2 is SFDVKD in the germline V gene. This CDR3 region has 15 residues. Sequenced material: peripheral blood. The V gene is TRBV24-1, the J gene TRBJ1-4; weak D call: TRBD1 (6 bases). This clonotype was obtained from a woman in her 70s with acute or convalescent COVID-19. DNA of the CDR3: TGTGCCACCAGTGACTCCAGGGGAACTAATGAAAAACTGTTTTTT. Its translation is CATSDSRGTNEKLFF.